Listed below are T cell receptor beta chains from one sample, sequenced in a study of blood T cell repertoires in COVID-19. Repertoires were generated with immunoSEQ multiplex PCR, while TCRdb's copy carries only in-frame clones and drops some. The table records about 87,000 clones, 90% of them present only once. The specimen sequenced was peripheral blood. All receptors derive from a man in his late teens or twenties with COVID-19, enrolled during active disease. The CDR3 runs from the conserved cysteine through the conserved F or W. The D gene is left open where the match is weak. Clone size, where shown, is once, few, many, or a class for clones that have expanded.

D gene	J gene	V gene	clone size	CDR3 DNA	CDR3 protein
TRBD1	TRBJ2-4	TRBV28	NA	TGTGCCAGCAGTTTACAGACAGGGGTAACCAAAAACATTCAGTACTTC	CASSLQTGVTKNIQYF
NA	TRBJ1-5	TRBV19	NA	TGTGCCAGTAGTACTAGACAGGAGGATCAGCCCCAGCATTTT	CASSTRQEDQPQHF
NA	TRBJ1-4	TRBV5-1	few	TGCGCCAGCAGTCGTCGGGCGGGGGCAGCTAATGAAAAACTGTTTTTT	CASSRRAGAANEKLFF
NA	TRBJ2-3	TRBV5-1	NA	TGCGCCAGCAGCTTGGTTCTCAGCACAGATACGCAGTATTTT	CASSLVLSTDTQYF
NA	TRBJ2-2	TRBV7-3	NA	TGTGCCAGCAGCCCAAGACAGAACACCGGGGAGCTGTTTTTT	CASSPRQNTGELFF
NA	TRBJ2-3	TRBV21-1	NA	TGTGCCAGCAGCAAAGCCAACAGGAGCACAGATACGCAGTATTTT	CASSKANRSTDTQYF
TRBD2	TRBJ2-3	TRBV5-5	NA	TGTGCCAGCAGAAGGACTAGCGGGCCGACAGATACGCAGTATTTT	CASRRTSGPTDTQYF
NA	TRBJ1-5	TRBV28	NA	TGTGCCAGCAGTTTAATCCTCCGGACAAATCAGCCCCAGCATTTT	CASSLILRTNQPQHF
TRBD1	TRBJ2-4	TRBV6-6	NA	TGTGCCAGCAGTCCCGGGACAGCATCACTAGCCAAAAACATTCAGTACTTC	CASSPGTASLAKNIQYF
TRBD1	TRBJ1-4	TRBV15	NA	TGTGCCACCAGCAGAGATACCCCAGGGACAGGGACGGGGGAAAAACTGTTTTTT	CATSRDTPGTGTGEKLFF
NA	TRBJ2-3	TRBV14	NA	TGTGCCAGCAGCCAAGATCCGGGTACGCAGTATTTT	CASSQDPGTQYF
TRBD2	TRBJ2-7	TRBV9	NA	TGTGCCAGCAGCGTAGTGGGAGGGGAGCAGTACTTC	CASSVVGGEQYF
TRBD2	TRBJ2-7	TRBV27	NA	TGTGCCAGCAGTTGGACTAGCGGGAGCTACGAGCAGTACTTC	CASSWTSGSYEQYF
NA	TRBJ2-1	TRBV10-3	once	TGTGCCATCAGCCACAGGATTTTCTACAATGAGCAGTTCTTC	CAISHRIFYNEQFF
NA	TRBJ2-7	TRBV27	once	TGTGCCAGCAGTTTCGGACAGTCCGCTTCCTACGAGCAGTACTTC	CASSFGQSASYEQYF
NA	TRBJ2-5	TRBV5-4	NA	TGTGCCAGCAGTAGGGGACTTCGAGAAGAGACCCAGTACTTC	CASSRGLREETQYF
NA	TRBJ1-2	TRBV28	NA	TGTGCCAGCAGTTTGAGTTACTTCAACTATGGCTACACCTTC	CASSLSYFNYGYTF
NA	TRBJ1-1	TRBV9	NA	TGTGCCAGCAGCCCGCGGGGGAGACATCGGCAGGGGAACACTGAAGCTTTCTTT	CASSPRGRHRQGNTEAFF
TRBD2	TRBJ2-7	TRBV27	NA	TGTGCCAGCAGTTTATCCGCTGTGGGGGGGGAGTCCTACGAGCAGTACTTC	CASSLSAVGGESYEQYF
NA	TRBJ2-7	TRBV7-2	once	TGTGCCAGCGGGCTGAGGGCAGGGGATGGGGAGCAGTACTTC	CASGLRAGDGEQYF
TRBD2	TRBJ2-7	TRBV5-6	once	TGTGCCAGCAGCCTCGGACTAGCGTCTTACGAGCAGTACTTC	CASSLGLASYEQYF
NA	TRBJ1-1	TRBV19	once	TGTGCCAGTAGTTCCGGCGAGGGAGACGCCATAAACACTGAAGCTTTCTTT	CASSSGEGDAINTEAFF
TRBD1	TRBJ1-1	TRBV7-9	NA	TGTGCCAGCAGCTTAGAGACAGGGAGAACTGAAGCTTTCTTT	CASSLETGRTEAFF
NA	TRBJ2-7	TRBV3-1/TRBV3-2	NA	TGTGCCATAAAAATAGGAACGGGGAAGACCTCCTACGAGCAGTACTTC	CAIKIGTGKTSYEQYF
TRBD1	TRBJ1-2	TRBV24-1	NA	TGTGCCACCCAGAACAGGGGCGCAGGGGGCTACACCTTC	CATQNRGAGGYTF
TRBD1	TRBJ2-3	TRBV27	NA	TGTGCCAGCAGTTTATCGGACAGGGCAGGCACGCAGTATTTT	CASSLSDRAGTQYF
NA	TRBJ2-7	TRBV7-2	few	TGTGCCAGCAGCTTAATTCCAGGGGTGGTCGACGAGCAGTACTTC	CASSLIPGVVDEQYF
TRBD2	TRBJ2-3	TRBV11-2	NA	TGTGCCAGCAGCTTAGATCGGCTAGCGGGAGATGGTACGCAGTATTTT	CASSLDRLAGDGTQYF
NA	TRBJ1-2	TRBV10-3	once	TGTGCCATCAGTGAGTCTGGGACAAATGGCTACACCTTC	CAISESGTNGYTF
NA	TRBJ1-2	TRBV6-2/TRBV6-3	NA	TGTGCCAGCAGTTACTCGCCGACAGGCGGTGGCTTGAACTATGGCTACACCTTC	CASSYSPTGGGLNYGYTF
NA	TRBJ2-2	TRBV27	NA	TGTGCCAGCAAACCTCAGGACTCTAACACCGGGGAGCTGTTTTTT	CASKPQDSNTGELFF
NA	TRBJ2-3	TRBV27	NA	TGTGCCAGCAGTTTCGGGAGCACAGATACGCAGTATTTT	CASSFGSTDTQYF
TRBD1	TRBJ1-1	TRBV7-9	NA	TGTGCCAGCAGCCTGAACAGGGGGAACACTGAAGCTTTCTTT	CASSLNRGNTEAFF
NA	TRBJ2-3	TRBV3-1/TRBV3-2	NA	TGTGCCAGCAGCTGGAGACGTACTTCTAGGATGGTGTCGCAGTATTTT	CASSWRRTSRMVSQYF
NA	TRBJ2-2	TRBV15	NA	TGTGCCACCAGCATTGACAGTAAGAACACCGGGGAGCTGTTTTTT	CATSIDSKNTGELFF
TRBD2	TRBJ2-7	TRBV19	NA	TGTGCCAGTAGTATATCCCTCGGGAGGGGAGGCGACGAGCAGTACTTC	CASSISLGRGGDEQYF
NA	TRBJ1-4	TRBV11-2	NA	TGTGCCAGCAGCTTAGTGGGGGGGACTAATGAAAAACTGCTTTTT	CASSLVGGTNEKLLF
TRBD1	TRBJ2-5	TRBV3-1/TRBV3-2	NA	TGTGCCAGCAGCCAAGGCGTCAGGGGGCTTCAGGAGACCCAGTACTTC	CASSQGVRGLQETQYF
TRBD1	TRBJ2-1	TRBV7-9	NA	TGTGCCAGCAGCTTGGGACAGGGCGGCCACAATGAGCAGTTCTTC	CASSLGQGGHNEQFF
TRBD2	TRBJ2-1	TRBV28	once	TGTGCCAGCAGGGGACCCGGGACTAGCGGGATTAGTGAGCAGTTCTTC	CASRGPGTSGISEQFF
NA	TRBJ2-1	TRBV2	NA	TGTGCCAGCAGTGAACGAGACAGATACAATGAGCAGTTCTTC	CASSERDRYNEQFF
NA	TRBJ1-3	TRBV19	NA	TGTGCCAGTACCCGGACAGTCTCTGGAAACACCATATATTTT	CASTRTVSGNTIYF